This T cell receptor beta chain was documented in a study of radiotherapy plus CTLA-4 blockade in lung cancer. The protocol was immunoSEQ multiplex PCR, while the TCRdb copy is restricted to in-frame clones and leaves out a portion. The table records about 47,000 clones, 60% to 80% of them present only once. The CDR3 length is 17 residues. Trimming removed 0 bases from V and 0 bases from J, with 12 bases in between. Per the germline V gene, CDR1 is LNHNV and CDR2 is YYDKDF (reference sequence). The specimen comprised peripheral blood, sampled from a patient treated with radiotherapy plus ipilimumab. The TCR originated in a human donor with non-small cell lung cancer who had stable disease on radiotherapy plus ipilimumab. The J gene is TRBJ1-5, the V gene TRBV15, with D possibly matching TRBD1 (5 bases). CDR3 DNA: TGTGCCACCAGCAGAGATCTGGGGCAGAATAGCAATCAGCCCCAGCATTTT. It codes for CATSRDLGQNSNQPQHF.